The clone carrying this T cell receptor (beta chain) was observed a handful of times. Its antigen remains unknown. The CDR3 sequence is 18 residues long. Germline-derived CDR1 and CDR2 are SGHVS and FQNEAQ. V gave up 1 base and J gave up 1 base, with 17 bases separating them. This record comes from a study of vaccination effects on CD4 cells after COVID-19. Study findings and constraints: Clonal contraction was marked in infection- and vaccine-induced clones late after vaccination. Convalescent patients numbered few in the study; early post-infection timepoints were missing entirely.

Cells that had been cultured for less than eleven days were the source of isolated CD4+ T cells. Recipients of the vaccine had no prior SARS-CoV-2 infection and negative nucleocapsid antibodies. Sequencing was performed with immunoSEQ multiplex PCR; in TCRdb, only in-frame clones are kept and a portion is missing. The sample yields roughly 50,000 clones, 50% to 80% seen once. The TCR sequence derives from a human donor who received a COVID-19 vaccine. Specimen: CD4+ T cells from PBMCs cultured without peptide, collected before COVID-19 vaccination. The chain carries TRBV7-8 and TRBJ2-1; no definite D call. The CDR3: CASSLGSPTAGSYNEQFF. The DNA for the CDR3 is TGTGCCAGCAGCTTAGGAAGCCCTACGGCTGGGTCCTACAATGAGCAGTTCTTC.